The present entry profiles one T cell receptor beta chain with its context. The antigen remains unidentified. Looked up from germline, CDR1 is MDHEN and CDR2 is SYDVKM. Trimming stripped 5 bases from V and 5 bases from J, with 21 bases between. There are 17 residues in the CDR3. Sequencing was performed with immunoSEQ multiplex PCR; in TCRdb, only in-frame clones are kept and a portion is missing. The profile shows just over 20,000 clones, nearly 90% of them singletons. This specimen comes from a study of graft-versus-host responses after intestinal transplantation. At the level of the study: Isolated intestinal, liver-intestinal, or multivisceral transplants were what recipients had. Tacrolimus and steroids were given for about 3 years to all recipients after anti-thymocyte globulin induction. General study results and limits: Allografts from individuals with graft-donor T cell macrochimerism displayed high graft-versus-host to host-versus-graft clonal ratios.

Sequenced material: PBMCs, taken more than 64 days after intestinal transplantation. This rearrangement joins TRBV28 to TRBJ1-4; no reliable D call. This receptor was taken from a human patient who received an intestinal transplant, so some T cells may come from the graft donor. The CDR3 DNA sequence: TGTGCCAGCAGTCCATTATTCCGGGAGGTCTTAAATGAAAAACTGTTTTTT. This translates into CASSPLFREVLNEKLFF.